This T cell receptor beta chain was found in a study of T cells in Graves' hyperthyroidism and ophthalmopathy. About the study: At initial diagnosis, before any treatment had begun, peripheral blood was obtained.

In its sample, this clonotype was seen many times. V dropped 5 bases and J dropped 10 bases, with 14 bases sitting between them. The CDR3 is 12 residues long. CDR1 and CDR2 from the germline V gene are SEHNR and FQNEAQ (reference sequence). Clinical symptoms, serum thyroxine and TRAb, thyroid ultrasound and orbital computed tomography together formed the diagnostic basis. RNA transcripts gave rise to amplified TCR beta CDR3 regions. The primer set for the first-round RT-PCR of the TCR CDR3 was HTBI. MiXCR, applied by TCRdb to the multiplex PCR reads, yields one record per CDR3 protein. The table shows hundreds of thousands of distinct CDR3 sequences, with about an eighth occurring only once.

This TCR came from a woman aged 35 to 49 with Graves' ophthalmopathy. Sequencing was done on a sample of blood. The V gene is TRBV7-9, the J gene TRBJ1-1, with a weak D call TRBD1 (5 bases). CDR3 nucleotides: TGTGCCAGCAGCCCCGACAGTGTCGTAGCTTTCTTT. It translates to CASSPDSVVAFF.